Listed here are 19 T cell receptor beta chains from one sample, sequenced in a study of T cells in Graves' hyperthyroidism and ophthalmopathy. RNA transcripts provided the source from which TCR beta CDR3 regions were amplified. Carried out on the TCR CDR3, a first-round RT-PCR used the HTBI primer set. TCRdb used MiXCR to reprocess the multiplex PCR reads, holding one entry per CDR3 protein. Among over 700,000 distinct CDR3 sequences, 35% were seen once, and the ten largest hold around a third. Sequencing used blood. These receptors originate from a woman in her 40s with Graves' hyperthyroidism.

With respect to this clonotype: A read error may account for a junction end that differs from germline. This rearrangement joins TRBV19 to TRBJ2-6; either TRBD1 or TRBD2 may fit D (5 bases each). Germline loops: CDR1 LNHDA, CDR2 SQIVND (reference sequence). The CDR3 runs 14 residues. DNA for the CDR3: TGTGCCAGTCGCCCCGGGGATGGGGCTAACGTCCTGACTTTC. Protein: CASRPGDGANVLTF.

The chain joins TRBV11-2 to TRBJ2-3, with 11 bases aligning to TRBD2. The CDR3 sequence is 15 residues long. Per the germline V gene, CDR1 is SGHAT and CDR2 is FQNNGV. The junction had 7 bases not matched to a gene; V was cut back by 5 bases and J by 6 bases. CDR3 residues: CASSQTSGRSDTQYF. The CDR3 coding sequence is TGTGCCAGCAGCCAAACTAGCGGGAGATCGGATACGCAGTATTTT.

This clonotype has just a few counts. The chain has TRBV20-1 and TRBJ1-5; D gene uncertain. Germline assignment: CDR1 DFQATT and CDR2 SNEGSKA (reference sequence). This CDR3 is built from 15 residues. V lost 0 bases, J lost 0 bases, and 9 bases lay in between. The CDR3 loop reads CSARDRLNSNQPQHF. CDR3 DNA: TGCAGTGCTAGAGATCGGCTGAATAGCAATCAGCCCCAGCATTTT.

The J gene is TRBJ2-3, the V gene TRBV29-1, with D unresolved. The germline V and J ends were trimmed by 5 bases and 1 base, with 16 bases remaining between them. This CDR3 region has 15 residues. Germline-derived CDR1 and CDR2 are SQVTM and ANQGSEA. The CDR3 here is CSVSLSFDRTDTQYF. CDR3 in DNA: TGCAGCGTTTCCCTCTCTTTTGACCGCACAGATACGCAGTATTTT.

Comments on this clonotype: A read error may explain this, as a much larger clone is one base away. This chain connects TRBV7-9 to TRBJ1-2; possible D gene TRBD1, 5 bases. V lost 5 bases to trimming and J lost 2 bases, with 12 bases between them. This CDR3 spans 14 amino acids. Per the germline V gene, CDR1 is SEHNR and CDR2 is FQNEAQ (reference sequence). This CDR3 is CASSPLGQNYGYTF. The CDR3 DNA is TGTGCCAGCAGCCCGTTGGGGCAGAACTATGGCTACACCTTC.

J is TRBJ2-5 and V is TRBV6-5; 11 bases map to TRBD2. CDR1 and CDR2 from the germline V gene are MNHEY and SVGAGI. This CDR3 is 17 amino acids long. V dropped 6 bases and J dropped 1; count of bases not matched to a gene: 10. CDR3 sequence (DNA): TGTGCCAGCAGATGGGGGGGGACTAGCGGCTTCCAAGAGACCCAGTACTTC. Translating it yields CASRWGGTSGFQETQYF.

The rearrangement joins TRBV5-8 to TRBJ1-2; the match to TRBD1 covers 7 bases. Germline CDR1 SGHTS, CDR2 YDEGEE. J gave up 4 bases and V 4 bases, and 10 bases lay outside the gene matches. The length of the CDR3 is 15 residues. The CDR3 DNA sequence: TGTGCCAGCAGCCCTCAAGGGGGCGGGGGCTATGGCTACACCTTC. Translating it yields CASSPQGGGGYGYTF.

This clonotype was observed a handful of times. The chain uses TRBV10-3 and TRBJ1-1, with D maybe TRBD1 (5 bases). The germline CDR1 and CDR2 sequences are ENHRY and SYGVKD. The CDR3 has 14 amino acids. Trimming removed 10 bases at V and 0 bases at J, with 15 bases between. As DNA, the CDR3 is TGTGCCAGCAGGGCTGGAGAGTTGAACACTGAAGCTTTCTTT. Encoded protein: CASRAGELNTEAFF.

This clonotype was counted at least ten times. The rearrangement joins TRBV29-1 to TRBJ1-3; weak D call: TRBD1 (5 bases). The CDR3 spans 13 residues. Germline lookup yields CDR1 SQVTM and CDR2 ANQGSEA. V was pared by 3 bases and J by 4 bases, with 10 bases between. CDR3 DNA sequence: TGCAGCGTTGATGACAGTCCAGGAAACACCATATATTTT. Translation gives CSVDDSPGNTIYF.

This clonotype turned up a few times. The gene calls are TRBV25-1 and TRBJ2-7; unclear D gene. Germline-derived CDR1 and CDR2 are MGHDK and SYGVNS. Trimming took off 5 bases at V and 2 bases at J, with 13 bases between the two ends. The CDR3 runs to 14 residues. The CDR3 sequence: CASSTDSLPYEQYF. The CDR3 region has the DNA TGTGCCAGCAGTACAGACTCCCTACCCTACGAGCAGTACTTC.

Here the CDR3 reads CASSSIPNRTGRLKGNSPLHF. In DNA form, the CDR3 reads TGTGCCAGCAGTTCAATTCCCAATCGGACAGGGAGATTGAAAGGCAATTCACCCCTCCACTTT. The chain couples TRBV25-1 to TRBJ1-6; 8 nucleotides align to TRBD1. This CDR3 comprises 21 residues. Germline CDR1 MGHDK, CDR2 SYGVNS. Trimming at V came to 5 bases and at J to 7 bases, leaving 25 bases not matched to a gene.

This clonotype was observed a handful of times. The chain is built from TRBV9 and TRBJ1-2, with D possibly TRBD1 on 5 matching bases. CDR3 size: 15 residues. Between the trimmed V and J ends, which lost 6 bases and 3 bases, there was a span of 18 bases. Germline CDR1 SGDLS, CDR2 YYNGEE. The CDR3 loop is CASTQKTGGDYGYTF. The CDR3 bases are TGTGCCAGCACCCAGAAAACGGGAGGGGACTATGGCTACACCTTC.

V usage is TRBV9 and J usage is TRBJ2-7, with 7 bases identical to TRBD2. The end of the DNA fits TRBJ2-1 better, so the J call may be wrong. The CDR3 is made up of 14 amino acids. CDR1 SGDLS and CDR2 YYNGEE come from the germline V gene. The CDR3 is CASSTTGGHNEQFF. The CDR3 nucleotides read TGTGCCAGCAGCACAACGGGGGGTCACAATGAGCAGTTCTTC.

A word on this clonotype: This sequence may be a read error, since a much larger clone differs from it by one base. This chain connects TRBV12-3 or TRBV12-4 to TRBJ2-7; D is possibly TRBD2 (6 bases). The CDR3 is made up of 13 amino acids. For the CDR3, the DNA is TGTGCCAGCAGTTCGGACTACTCCTACGAGCAGTGCTTC. Residues: CASSSDYSYEQCF.

This clonotype was counted a few times. V usage is TRBV6-5 and J usage is TRBJ1-5; D gene unclear. Trimming left V 3 bases short and J 2 bases short, with 5 bases between. CDR1 and CDR2 from the germline V gene are MNHEY and SVGAGI. This CDR3 spans 13 amino acids. In DNA, the CDR3 is TGTGCCAGCAGTTATTACGGCAATCAGCCCCAGCATTTT. This sequence encodes CASSYYGNQPQHF.

This clonotype appeared a few times. The genes are TRBV20-1 and TRBJ1-2; TRBD1 agrees at 7 bases. Germline V lookup: CDR1 DFQATT, CDR2 SNEGSKA (reference sequence). V was clipped by 0 bases and J by 3 bases; unmatched bases: 10. The length of the CDR3 is 16 residues. CDR3 sequence: CSARDHLGQSDYGYTF. The CDR3 DNA follows: TGCAGTGCTAGAGACCATCTGGGACAGTCGGACTATGGCTACACCTTC.

Many counts were recorded for this clonotype. The CDR3 nucleotides read TGCAGTGCCTCCGTGGTGGAAGGGACAGTTAGCAATCAGCCCCAGCATTTT. Translating gives CSASVVEGTVSNQPQHF. J is TRBJ1-5 and V is TRBV20-1; 7 bases are a match to TRBD1. The CDR3 spans 17 residues. The germline CDR1 and CDR2 sequences are DFQATT and SNEGSKA (reference sequence). The J segment lost 0 bases and the V segment lost 6 bases, leaving 14 bases of the junction unmatched.

Comment on this clonotype: This clone may be a read error of a much larger clone one base away. The chain uses TRBV29-1 and TRBJ1-4; a weak D match, TRBD1 (6 bases). This CDR3 is built from 16 residues. Germline CDR1 SQVTM, CDR2 ANQGSEA. The chain's CDR3 is CSGGQGSQATNEKLLF. The CDR3, as DNA: TGCAGTGGGGGGCAGGGTTCACAGGCAACTAATGAAAAACTGCTTTTT.

The genes are TRBV19 and TRBJ1-6; 9 nucleotides match TRBD1. V lost 5 bases to trimming and J lost 6 bases; unmatched junction nucleotides: 5. The CDR3 has 15 amino acids. Germline CDR1 reads LNHDA; CDR2 reads SQIVND (reference sequence). The CDR3 coding sequence is TGTGCCAGTAGTTTAAACAGGGGGCGTAATTCACCCCTCCACTTT. Translating gives CASSLNRGRNSPLHF.